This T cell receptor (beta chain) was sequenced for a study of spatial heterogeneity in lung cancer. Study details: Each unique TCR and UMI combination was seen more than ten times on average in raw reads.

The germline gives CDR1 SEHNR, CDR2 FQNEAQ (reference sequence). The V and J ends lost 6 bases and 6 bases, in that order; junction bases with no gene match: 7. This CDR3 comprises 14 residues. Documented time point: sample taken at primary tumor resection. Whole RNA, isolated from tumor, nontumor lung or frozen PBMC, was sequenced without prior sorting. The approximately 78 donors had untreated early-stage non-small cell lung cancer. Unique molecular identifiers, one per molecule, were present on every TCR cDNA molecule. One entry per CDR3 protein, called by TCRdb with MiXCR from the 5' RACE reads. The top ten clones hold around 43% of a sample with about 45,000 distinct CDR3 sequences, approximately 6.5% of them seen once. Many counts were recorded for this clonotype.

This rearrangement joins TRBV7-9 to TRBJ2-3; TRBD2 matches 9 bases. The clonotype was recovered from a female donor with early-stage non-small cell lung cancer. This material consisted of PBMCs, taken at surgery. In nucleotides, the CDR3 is TGTGCCAGCAGTAAAGCGGGGGGCCGCGATACGCAGTATTTT. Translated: CASSKAGGRDTQYF. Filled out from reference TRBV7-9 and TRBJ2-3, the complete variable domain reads DTGVSQNPRHKITKRGQNVTFRCDPISEHNRLYWYRQTLGQGPEFLTYFQNEAQLEKSRLLSDRFSAERPKGSFSTLEIQRTEQGDSAMYLCASSKAGGRDTQYFGPGTRLTVL.